This is a list of T cell receptor beta chains from one sample in a study of cytomegalovirus exposure and HLA in healthy donors. Assay: immunoSEQ multiplex PCR; the TCRdb copy retains only in-frame clones and omits some. The table lists more than 95,000 clones, approximately 95% of them singletons. The specimen sequenced was PBMCs. The receptors were sampled from a man younger than 30 in good health and CMV-seronegative. Each CDR3 is given with its conserved first and last residue. The order of the fields is J gene, D gene, clone size, V gene, CDR3 protein, CDR3 DNA. A D gene is named only where the DNA matches it firmly. Part of the rows lack a size; the others show once, few, many or a class for expanded clones.

j_call: TRBJ1-2; d_call: TRBD1; clone_size: NA; v_call: TRBV5-1; cdr3_aa: CASSLEQGAGYTF; cdr3_nt: TGCGCCAGCAGCTTGGAACAGGGGGCGGGCTACACCTTC
j_call: TRBJ2-2; d_call: NA; clone_size: NA; v_call: TRBV7-3; cdr3_aa: CASSPEVTDTGELFF; cdr3_nt: TGTGCCAGCAGCCCAGAGGTTACGGACACCGGGGAGCTGTTTTTT
j_call: TRBJ2-7; d_call: TRBD1; clone_size: once; v_call: TRBV27; cdr3_aa: CASSLRTGQTVPYEQYF; cdr3_nt: TGTGCCAGCAGTTTGAGGACAGGGCAAACCGTTCCCTACGAGCAGTACTTC
j_call: TRBJ2-7; d_call: TRBD2; clone_size: NA; v_call: TRBV4-3; cdr3_aa: CASSQDLAGGAAEYF; cdr3_nt: TGCGCCAGCAGCCAAGATCTAGCGGGAGGGGCCGCGGAGTACTTC
j_call: TRBJ2-7; d_call: NA; clone_size: NA; v_call: TRBV9; cdr3_aa: CASSDGSSYEQYF; cdr3_nt: TGTGCCAGCAGCGACGGGAGCTCCTACGAGCAGTACTTC
j_call: TRBJ2-5; d_call: TRBD1; clone_size: NA; v_call: TRBV29-1; cdr3_aa: CSVKGTDQETQYF; cdr3_nt: TGCAGCGTGAAGGGGACAGACCAAGAGACCCAGTACTTC
j_call: TRBJ2-3; d_call: NA; clone_size: NA; v_call: TRBV7-3; cdr3_aa: CASSLTSLAPTDTQYF; cdr3_nt: TGTGCCAGCAGCTTAACGTCTTTAGCACCCACAGATACGCAGTATTTT
j_call: TRBJ2-6; d_call: NA; clone_size: NA; v_call: TRBV27; cdr3_aa: CASTFQGGVTKDPGANVLTF; cdr3_nt: TGTGCCAGCACCTTTCAGGGCGGGGTAACTAAAGACCCTGGGGCCAACGTCCTGACTTTC
j_call: TRBJ2-3; d_call: TRBD2; clone_size: NA; v_call: TRBV19; cdr3_aa: CASSRGLAGDTDTQYF; cdr3_nt: TGTGCCAGTAGTCGCGGACTAGCGGGGGACACAGATACGCAGTATTTT
j_call: TRBJ2-1; d_call: TRBD2; clone_size: NA; v_call: TRBV19; cdr3_aa: CASSQAGGGEQFF; cdr3_nt: TGTGCCAGTAGTCAAGCGGGAGGGGGTGAGCAGTTCTTC
j_call: TRBJ2-1; d_call: TRBD2; clone_size: once; v_call: TRBV19; cdr3_aa: CASSYSGRSYNEQFF; cdr3_nt: TGTGCCAGTAGTTACAGCGGGAGGAGTTACAATGAGCAGTTCTTC
j_call: TRBJ2-7; d_call: NA; clone_size: NA; v_call: TRBV7-2; cdr3_aa: CASSIGQSSYEQYF; cdr3_nt: TGTGCCAGCAGCATAGGACAGTCCTCCTACGAGCAGTACTTC
j_call: TRBJ2-3; d_call: TRBD2; clone_size: NA; v_call: TRBV6-1; cdr3_aa: CASSDWTSGSPDTQYF; cdr3_nt: TGTGCCAGCAGTGATTGGACTAGCGGGAGTCCAGATACGCAGTATTTT
j_call: TRBJ1-5; d_call: NA; clone_size: NA; v_call: TRBV27; cdr3_aa: CASSLYTGRNQPQHF; cdr3_nt: TGTGCCAGCAGTTTATATACAGGGAGAAATCAGCCCCAGCATTTT
j_call: TRBJ2-3; d_call: TRBD2; clone_size: NA; v_call: TRBV6-4; cdr3_aa: CASSAVSGRATDTQYF; cdr3_nt: TGTGCCAGCAGTGCGGTAAGCGGGAGGGCTACAGATACGCAGTATTTT
j_call: TRBJ2-1; d_call: TRBD2; clone_size: once; v_call: TRBV4-2; cdr3_aa: CASSSRAGASYNEQFF; cdr3_nt: TGTGCCAGCAGCTCAAGAGCGGGAGCGTCCTACAATGAGCAGTTCTTC
j_call: TRBJ2-1; d_call: NA; clone_size: once; v_call: TRBV9; cdr3_aa: CASSTLGTPLPHNEQFF; cdr3_nt: TGTGCCAGCAGCACCCTCGGGACACCACTTCCACACAATGAGCAGTTCTTC
j_call: TRBJ1-5; d_call: NA; clone_size: few; v_call: TRBV18; cdr3_aa: CASSPGGSNQPQHF; cdr3_nt: TGTGCCAGCTCACCGGGGGGTAGCAATCAGCCCCAGCATTTT
j_call: TRBJ2-4; d_call: NA; clone_size: NA; v_call: TRBV7-9; cdr3_aa: CASSSGVTNIQYF; cdr3_nt: TGTGCCAGCAGTTCAGGGGTGACAAACATTCAGTACTTC
j_call: TRBJ1-2; d_call: NA; clone_size: NA; v_call: TRBV30; cdr3_aa: CAWTPGGPGGYTF; cdr3_nt: TGTGCCTGGACCCCCGGGGGGCCGGGGGGCTACACCTTC
j_call: TRBJ2-1; d_call: TRBD2; clone_size: NA; v_call: TRBV7-2; cdr3_aa: CASSPPAGLPYNEQFF; cdr3_nt: TGTGCCAGCAGCCCCCCAGCGGGACTACCGTACAATGAGCAGTTCTTC
j_call: TRBJ1-2; d_call: NA; clone_size: NA; v_call: TRBV5-8; cdr3_aa: CASSLQGPIYGYTF; cdr3_nt: TGTGCCAGCAGCTTACAGGGACCCATTTATGGCTACACCTTC
j_call: TRBJ2-1; d_call: NA; clone_size: NA; v_call: TRBV13; cdr3_aa: CASSLASRVGQFF; cdr3_nt: TGTGCCAGCAGCTTAGCTTCGAGGGTAGGGCAGTTCTTC
j_call: TRBJ2-7; d_call: TRBD2; clone_size: NA; v_call: TRBV6-1; cdr3_aa: CASSGTSVHSYEQYF; cdr3_nt: TGTGCCAGCAGTGGGACTAGCGTACACTCCTACGAGCAGTACTTC
j_call: TRBJ2-1; d_call: NA; clone_size: NA; v_call: TRBV13; cdr3_aa: CASSPRAYNEQFF; cdr3_nt: TGTGCCAGCAGCCCACGGGCCTACAATGAGCAGTTCTTC
j_call: TRBJ2-1; d_call: NA; clone_size: NA; v_call: TRBV19; cdr3_aa: CASSGRDYEQFF; cdr3_nt: TGTGCCAGTAGCGGCAGGGATTATGAGCAGTTCTTC
j_call: TRBJ2-7; d_call: TRBD2; clone_size: once; v_call: TRBV11-3; cdr3_aa: CASSAGGGRALYEQYF; cdr3_nt: TGTGCCAGCAGCGCGGGGGGCGGGAGGGCCCTCTACGAGCAGTACTTC
j_call: TRBJ1-1; d_call: TRBD1; clone_size: NA; v_call: TRBV11-3; cdr3_aa: CASSPRDSMNTEAFF; cdr3_nt: TGTGCCAGCAGCCCCCGGGACAGCATGAACACTGAAGCTTTCTTT
j_call: TRBJ2-1; d_call: NA; clone_size: few; v_call: TRBV30; cdr3_aa: CAWRFGTHYNEQFF; cdr3_nt: TGTGCCTGGAGATTTGGGACACACTACAATGAGCAGTTCTTC
j_call: TRBJ1-1; d_call: NA; clone_size: NA; v_call: TRBV28; cdr3_aa: CATQGHMNTEAFF; cdr3_nt: TGTGCCACCCAGGGACACATGAACACTGAAGCTTTCTTT
j_call: TRBJ2-5; d_call: NA; clone_size: NA; v_call: TRBV5-1; cdr3_aa: CASSLSGTTSGETQYF; cdr3_nt: TGCGCCAGCAGCTTGTCGGGGACAACATCAGGGGAGACCCAGTACTTC
j_call: TRBJ1-5; d_call: NA; clone_size: once; v_call: TRBV28; cdr3_aa: CASSLRGGQPQHF; cdr3_nt: TGTGCCAGCAGTTTACGGGGAGGTCAGCCCCAGCATTTT
j_call: TRBJ1-1; d_call: NA; clone_size: NA; v_call: TRBV6-5; cdr3_aa: CASSRRQYTEAFF; cdr3_nt: TGTGCCAGCAGCCGTAGACAGTACACTGAAGCTTTCTTT
j_call: TRBJ1-4; d_call: TRBD1; clone_size: NA; v_call: TRBV7-2; cdr3_aa: CASSLWDRAGEKLFF; cdr3_nt: TGTGCCAGCAGCTTATGGGACAGGGCCGGTGAAAAACTGTTTTTT
j_call: TRBJ2-3; d_call: NA; clone_size: NA; v_call: TRBV10-1; cdr3_aa: CASSEWAYGDTQYF; cdr3_nt: TGCGCCAGCAGTGAGTGGGCTTACGGAGATACGCAGTATTTT
j_call: TRBJ1-5; d_call: NA; clone_size: NA; v_call: TRBV6-5; cdr3_aa: CASSRDGNNQPQHF; cdr3_nt: TGTGCCAGCAGCCGAGACGGGAACAATCAGCCCCAGCATTTT
j_call: TRBJ1-5; d_call: TRBD1; clone_size: NA; v_call: TRBV5-6; cdr3_aa: CASTLGQGNQPQHF; cdr3_nt: TGTGCCAGCACCCTCGGACAGGGTAATCAGCCCCAGCATTTT
j_call: TRBJ2-1; d_call: NA; clone_size: NA; v_call: TRBV2; cdr3_aa: CASSSRQDNEQFF; cdr3_nt: TGTGCCAGCAGTTCCCGACAGGACAATGAGCAGTTCTTC
j_call: TRBJ1-5; d_call: NA; clone_size: NA; v_call: TRBV19; cdr3_aa: CASTLSGGGPQHF; cdr3_nt: TGTGCCAGTACTTTGAGCGGAGGAGGGCCCCAGCATTTT
j_call: TRBJ2-7; d_call: TRBD2; clone_size: NA; v_call: TRBV6-6; cdr3_aa: CASSGGNYEQYF; cdr3_nt: TGTGCCTCCAGCGGGGGTAACTACGAGCAGTACTTC
j_call: TRBJ2-3; d_call: TRBD1; clone_size: NA; v_call: TRBV7-2; cdr3_aa: CASSPGQGWDTQYF; cdr3_nt: TGTGCCAGCAGCCCTGGACAGGGGTGGGATACGCAGTATTTT
j_call: TRBJ2-1; d_call: NA; clone_size: NA; v_call: TRBV25-1; cdr3_aa: CASSEWSGAYNEQFF; cdr3_nt: TGTGCCAGCAGTGAATGGTCGGGGGCCTACAATGAGCAGTTCTTC
j_call: TRBJ2-7; d_call: TRBD1; clone_size: NA; v_call: TRBV27; cdr3_aa: CASSPQGGSYEQYF; cdr3_nt: TGTGCCAGCAGTCCACAGGGGGGTTCCTACGAGCAGTACTTC
j_call: TRBJ1-1; d_call: TRBD1; clone_size: few; v_call: TRBV7-3; cdr3_aa: CASSYGQGGRTEAFF; cdr3_nt: TGTGCCAGCAGCTACGGACAGGGGGGGAGAACTGAAGCTTTCTTT
j_call: TRBJ1-4; d_call: NA; clone_size: NA; v_call: TRBV7-8; cdr3_aa: CASSLTGPNEKLFF; cdr3_nt: TGTGCCAGCAGCCTCACAGGCCCGAATGAAAAACTGTTTTTT
j_call: TRBJ1-1; d_call: TRBD1; clone_size: NA; v_call: TRBV4-2; cdr3_aa: CASSRLQGEGTEAFF; cdr3_nt: TGTGCCAGCAGCCGCTTACAGGGGGAGGGAACTGAAGCTTTCTTT
j_call: TRBJ2-7; d_call: TRBD2; clone_size: once; v_call: TRBV7-8; cdr3_aa: CASSLGRGLAGGNEQYF; cdr3_nt: TGTGCCAGCAGCTTAGGTAGGGGTCTAGCGGGAGGTAACGAGCAGTACTTC
j_call: TRBJ1-5; d_call: NA; clone_size: NA; v_call: TRBV7-8; cdr3_aa: CASSLGAQSNQPQHF; cdr3_nt: TGTGCCAGCAGCTTAGGGGCACAGAGCAATCAGCCCCAGCATTTT
j_call: TRBJ1-3; d_call: NA; clone_size: once; v_call: TRBV6-6; cdr3_aa: CASSYTPLSSGNTIYF; cdr3_nt: TGTGCCAGCAGTTACACCCCTCTAAGCTCTGGAAACACCATATATTTT
j_call: TRBJ2-1; d_call: TRBD2; clone_size: NA; v_call: TRBV7-8; cdr3_aa: CASSEAGRGNEQFF; cdr3_nt: TGTGCCAGCAGCGAAGCGGGACGCGGCAATGAGCAGTTCTTC
j_call: TRBJ2-3; d_call: TRBD2; clone_size: NA; v_call: TRBV27; cdr3_aa: CASSRTSGPTDTQYF; cdr3_nt: TGTGCCAGCAGTCGGACTAGCGGACCCACAGATACGCAGTATTTT
j_call: TRBJ2-1; d_call: NA; clone_size: NA; v_call: TRBV4-1; cdr3_aa: CASSHGLLSYNEQFF; cdr3_nt: TGCGCCAGCAGCCACGGACTACTCTCCTACAATGAGCAGTTCTTC
j_call: TRBJ2-7; d_call: TRBD2; clone_size: NA; v_call: TRBV7-2; cdr3_aa: CASSPRTSGRLSSYEQYF; cdr3_nt: TGTGCCAGCAGCCCGAGGACTAGCGGGAGACTTAGCTCCTACGAGCAGTACTTC
j_call: TRBJ1-2; d_call: NA; clone_size: NA; v_call: TRBV7-3; cdr3_aa: CASGVAGRGYTF; cdr3_nt: TGTGCCAGCGGGGTTGCGGGGAGAGGCTACACCTTC
j_call: TRBJ1-1; d_call: TRBD1; clone_size: NA; v_call: TRBV30; cdr3_aa: CAWSRRTGGYGEAFF; cdr3_nt: TGTGCCTGGAGCCGACGGACAGGGGGATATGGTGAAGCTTTCTTT